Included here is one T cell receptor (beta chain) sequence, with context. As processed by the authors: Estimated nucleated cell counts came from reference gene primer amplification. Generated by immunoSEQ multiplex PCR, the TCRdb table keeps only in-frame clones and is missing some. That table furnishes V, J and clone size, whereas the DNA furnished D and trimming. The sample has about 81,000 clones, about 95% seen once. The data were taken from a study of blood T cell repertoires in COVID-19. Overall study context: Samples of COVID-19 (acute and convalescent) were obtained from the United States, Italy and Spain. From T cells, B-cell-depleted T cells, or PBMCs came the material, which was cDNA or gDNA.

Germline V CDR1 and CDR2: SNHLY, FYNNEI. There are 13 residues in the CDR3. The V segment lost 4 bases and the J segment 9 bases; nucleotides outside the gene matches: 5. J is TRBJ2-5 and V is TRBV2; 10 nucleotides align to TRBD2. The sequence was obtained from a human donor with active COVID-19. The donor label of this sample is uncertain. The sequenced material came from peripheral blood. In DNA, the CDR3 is TGTGCCAGCAGTGTTCTAGCGGGAGTGGCCCAGTACTTC. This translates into CASSVLAGVAQYF.